This T cell receptor (beta chain) stems from a study of ipilimumab plus nivolumab after autologous stem cell transplantation. Checkpoint therapy with ipilimumab 1 mg/kg began 14 to 28 days after transplant. Patients received nivolumab 3 mg/kg at weeks 1, 4, 7, 10, then fortnightly to week 26. The CDR3 consists of 15 residues. With 6 bases removed from V and 5 bases from J, the gap between germline ends came to 19 bases. Germline V gene lookup returns CDR1 MNHNS and CDR2 SASEGT. Clones were read by immunoSEQ multiplex PCR, and TCRdb kept only the in-frame ones, dropping some. The sample records some 16,000 clones, 81% being singletons.

The rearrangement links TRBV6-1 to TRBJ2-5, with a possible D match to TRBD2 (7 bases). The clonotype comes from a male donor with diffuse large B-cell lymphoma. The specimen was PBMCs, collected in a trial of ipilimumab plus nivolumab as post-transplant consolidation. This CDR3 reads CASRVRGALLETQYF. CDR3 nucleotides: TGTGCCAGCAGAGTCCGGGGGGCGCTTCTGGAGACCCAGTACTTC.